Below, one T cell receptor beta chain is given with its context. These data belong to a study of radiotherapy plus CTLA-4 blockade in lung cancer. Background on the study: Objective responses were seen in around 18% of patients, disease control in roughly 30%.

Produced via immunoSEQ multiplex PCR; TCRdb's table is partial and in-frame only. The table has tens of thousands of clones, around 90% seen once. The CDR3 covers 14 residues. The V gene lost 6 bases and the J gene lost 1 base, with 11 bases spanning the gap. Per the germline V gene, CDR1 is MNHNY and CDR2 is SVGAGI (reference sequence). The TCR sequence derives from a human donor with non-small cell lung cancer that progressed on radiotherapy plus ipilimumab. This chain joins TRBV6-6 and TRBJ2-3; D may match TRBD1 or TRBD2 (5 bases each). The sample was peripheral blood, taken from a patient treated with radiotherapy plus ipilimumab. For the CDR3, the DNA is TGTGCCAGCAGGGGGGACCCAGGCACAGATACGCAGTATTTT. This sequence encodes CASRGDPGTDTQYF.